What follows describes a single T cell receptor beta chain. The source of the sample is a study of cytomegalovirus exposure and HLA in healthy donors. This CDR3 contains 16 residues. V was trimmed by 5 bases and J by 0 bases, leaving 15 bases between them. The germline V gene encodes CDR1 SGHNT and CDR2 YENEEA. Assay used: immunoSEQ multiplex PCR; TCRdb lists only in-frame clones, some missing. The sample includes 60,000 to 85,000 clones, under 96% of them seen just once. V gene TRBV11-3 combines with J gene TRBJ2-3, with D tentatively TRBD2 (6 bases). The sequenced sample consisted of PBMCs. The sequence derives from a woman in her late teens or twenties in good health and CMV-seropositive. As DNA, the CDR3 is TGTGCCAGCAGCCCCGGGACTGTAACTAGCACAGATACGCAGTATTTT. Translation: CASSPGTVTSTDTQYF.